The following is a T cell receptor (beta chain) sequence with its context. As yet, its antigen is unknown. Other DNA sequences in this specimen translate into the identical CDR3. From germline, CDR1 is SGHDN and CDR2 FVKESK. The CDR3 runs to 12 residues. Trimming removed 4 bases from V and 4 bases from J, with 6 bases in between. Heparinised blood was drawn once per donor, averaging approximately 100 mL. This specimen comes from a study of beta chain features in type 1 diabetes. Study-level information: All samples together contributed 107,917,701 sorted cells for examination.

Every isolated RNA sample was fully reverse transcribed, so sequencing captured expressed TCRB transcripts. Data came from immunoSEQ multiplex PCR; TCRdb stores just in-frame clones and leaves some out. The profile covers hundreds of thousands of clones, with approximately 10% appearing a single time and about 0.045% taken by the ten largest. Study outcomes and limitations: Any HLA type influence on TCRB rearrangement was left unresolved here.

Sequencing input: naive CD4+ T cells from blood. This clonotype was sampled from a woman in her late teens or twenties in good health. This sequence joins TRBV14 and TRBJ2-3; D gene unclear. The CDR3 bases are TGTGCCAGCAGCCCCTCCGCAGATACGCAGTATTTT. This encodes CASSPSADTQYF.